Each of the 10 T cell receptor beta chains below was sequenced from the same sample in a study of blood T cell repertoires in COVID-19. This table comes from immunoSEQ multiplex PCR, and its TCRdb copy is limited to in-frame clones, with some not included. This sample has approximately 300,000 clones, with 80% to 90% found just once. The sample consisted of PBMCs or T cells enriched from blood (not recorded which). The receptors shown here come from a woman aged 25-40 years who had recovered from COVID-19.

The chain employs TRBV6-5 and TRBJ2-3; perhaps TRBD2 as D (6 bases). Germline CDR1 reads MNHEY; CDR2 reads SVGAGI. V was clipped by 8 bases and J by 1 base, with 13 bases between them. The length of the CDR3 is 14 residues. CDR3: CASEFGGGTDTQYF. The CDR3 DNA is TGTGCCAGCGAGTTCGGGGGAGGCACAGATACGCAGTATTTT.

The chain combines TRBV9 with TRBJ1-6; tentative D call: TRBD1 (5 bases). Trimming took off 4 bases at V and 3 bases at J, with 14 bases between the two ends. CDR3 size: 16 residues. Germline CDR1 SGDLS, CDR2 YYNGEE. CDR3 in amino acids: CASSPRQRVYNSPLHF. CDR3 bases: TGTGCCAGCAGCCCGCGACAGCGAGTCTATAATTCACCCCTCCACTTT.

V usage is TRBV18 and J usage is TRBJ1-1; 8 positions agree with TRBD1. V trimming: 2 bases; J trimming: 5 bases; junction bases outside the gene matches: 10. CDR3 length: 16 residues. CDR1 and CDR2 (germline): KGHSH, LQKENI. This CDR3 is CASSPIFGQGETEAFF. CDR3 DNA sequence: TGTGCCAGCTCACCAATTTTTGGACAGGGTGAGACTGAAGCTTTCTTT.

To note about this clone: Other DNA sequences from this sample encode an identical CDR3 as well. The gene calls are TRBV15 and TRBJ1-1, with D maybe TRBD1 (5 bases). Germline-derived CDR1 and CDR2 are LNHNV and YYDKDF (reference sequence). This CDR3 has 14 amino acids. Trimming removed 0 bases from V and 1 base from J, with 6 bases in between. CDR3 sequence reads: CATSRDRGNTEAFF. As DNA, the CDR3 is TGTGCCACCAGCAGAGATAGGGGGAACACTGAAGCTTTCTTT.

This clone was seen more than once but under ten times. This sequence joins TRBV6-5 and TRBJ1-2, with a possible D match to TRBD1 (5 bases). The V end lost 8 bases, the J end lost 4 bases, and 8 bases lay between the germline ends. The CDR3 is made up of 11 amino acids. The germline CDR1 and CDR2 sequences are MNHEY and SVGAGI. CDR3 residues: CASGQSYGYTF. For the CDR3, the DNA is TGTGCCAGCGGACAATCCTATGGCTACACCTTC.

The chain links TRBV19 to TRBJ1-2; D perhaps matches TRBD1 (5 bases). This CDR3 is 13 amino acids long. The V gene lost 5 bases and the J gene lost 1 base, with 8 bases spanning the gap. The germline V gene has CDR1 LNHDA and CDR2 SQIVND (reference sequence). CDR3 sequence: CASSLTVNYGYTF. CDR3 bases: TGTGCCAGTAGTTTGACAGTTAACTATGGCTACACCTTC.

In DNA form, the CDR3 reads TGTGCCAGCAGCTTGGGACTCGATACCTACGAGCAGTACTTC. Its translation is CASSLGLDTYEQYF. The rearrangement uses TRBV7-9 and TRBJ2-7, with a possible D match to TRBD2 (6 bases). The CDR3 totals 14 residues. Germline assignment: CDR1 SEHNR and CDR2 FQNEAQ (reference sequence). V was pared by 3 bases and J by 2 bases, with 11 bases between.

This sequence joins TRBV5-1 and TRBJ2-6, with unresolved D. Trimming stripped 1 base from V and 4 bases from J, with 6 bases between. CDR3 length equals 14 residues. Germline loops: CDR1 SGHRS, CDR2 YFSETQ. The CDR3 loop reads CASSLRVGANVLTF. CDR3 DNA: TGCGCCAGCAGCTTGCGAGTCGGGGCCAACGTCCTGACTTTC. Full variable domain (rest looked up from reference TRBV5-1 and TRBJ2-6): KAGVTQTPRYLIKTRGQQVTLSCSPISGHRSVSWYQQTPGQGLQFLFEYFSETQRNKGNFPGRFSGRQFSNSRSEMNVSTLELGDSALYLCASSLRVGANVLTFGAGSRLTVL.

The CDR3 DNA follows: TGTGCCAGCAGCTTAGTGGGCAACCAAGAGACCCAGTACTTC. Amino acid sequence: CASSLVGNQETQYF. The V and J genes are TRBV7-7 and TRBJ2-5; D unclear. Germline V gene sequence: CDR1 SSHAT, CDR2 FNYEAQ (reference sequence). The germline V and J ends were trimmed by 1 base and 0 bases, with 6 bases remaining between them. CDR3 length: 14 residues.

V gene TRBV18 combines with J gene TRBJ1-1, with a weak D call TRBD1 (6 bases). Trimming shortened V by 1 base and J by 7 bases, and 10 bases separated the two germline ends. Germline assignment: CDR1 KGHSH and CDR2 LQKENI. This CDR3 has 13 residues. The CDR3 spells CASSPRGLGEAFF. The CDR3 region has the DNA TGTGCCAGCTCACCACGGGGGCTGGGTGAAGCTTTCTTT. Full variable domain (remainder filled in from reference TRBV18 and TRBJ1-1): NAGVMQNPRHLVRRRGQEARLRCSPMKGHSHVYWYRQLPEEGLKFMVYLQKENIIDESGMPKERFSAEFPKEGPSILRIQQVVRGDSAAYFCASSPRGLGEAFFGQGTRLTVV.